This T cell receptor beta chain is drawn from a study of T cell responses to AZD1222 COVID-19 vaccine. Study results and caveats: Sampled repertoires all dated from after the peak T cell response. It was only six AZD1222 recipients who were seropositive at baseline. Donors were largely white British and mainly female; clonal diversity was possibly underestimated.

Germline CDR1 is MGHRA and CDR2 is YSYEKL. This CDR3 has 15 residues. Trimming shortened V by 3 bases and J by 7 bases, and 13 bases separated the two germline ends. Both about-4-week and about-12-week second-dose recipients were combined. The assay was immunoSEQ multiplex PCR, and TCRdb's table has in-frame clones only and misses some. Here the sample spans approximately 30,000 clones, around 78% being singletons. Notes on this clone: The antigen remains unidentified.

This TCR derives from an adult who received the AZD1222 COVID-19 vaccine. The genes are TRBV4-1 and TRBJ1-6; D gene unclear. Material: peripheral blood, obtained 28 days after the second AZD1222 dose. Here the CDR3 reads CASSHSTEVNSPLHF. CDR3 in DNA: TGCGCCAGCAGCCATTCGACGGAGGTGAATTCACCCCTCCACTTT.